This is a list of T cell receptor beta chains from one sample in a study of blood T cell repertoires in COVID-19. Sequencing used immunoSEQ multiplex PCR; TCRdb keeps in-frame clones, though not all of them. Among roughly 250,000 clones listed, 85% to 90% were seen once. Sequenced: PBMCs or T cells enriched from blood (not recorded which). Receptors were obtained from a woman aged 45-65 years who had recovered from COVID-19. The CDR3 runs from the conserved cysteine through the conserved F or W. D genes are given only for firm matches. Size is omitted from some rows. Given values are once, few, many or a class for expanded clones.

cdr3_nt cdr3_aa d_call j_call clone_size v_call
TGTGCCAGCAGCTTAGACCAGGGGAACTTTAATTCACCCCTCCACTTT CASSLDQGNFNSPLHF NA TRBJ1-6 once TRBV7-9
TGTGCCTGGATGGGACAGGGGATAAATGAAAAACTGTTTTTT CAWMGQGINEKLFF TRBD1 TRBJ1-4 NA TRBV30
TGCGCCAGCAGCGGGCCTGACGGGAGCTCCTACAATGAGCAGTTCTTC CASSGPDGSSYNEQFF NA TRBJ2-1 NA TRBV5-1
TGTGCCAGCGGCCCACTAGCGGGAGGGCATGAGACCCAGTACTTC CASGPLAGGHETQYF TRBD2 TRBJ2-5 NA TRBV6-2/TRBV6-3
TGCGCCAGCAGCTTGGGGCAGGGGATTACCACCGGGGAGCTGTTTTTT CASSLGQGITTGELFF NA TRBJ2-2 NA TRBV5-1
TGTGCCAGCAGTACACAGGACACCACCTACGAGCAGTACTTC CASSTQDTTYEQYF NA TRBJ2-7 NA TRBV6-2/TRBV6-3
TGTGCCAGCAGCGCTTCAGTGACAGGGGTTTCCTACGAGCAGTACTTC CASSASVTGVSYEQYF TRBD1 TRBJ2-7 NA TRBV9
TGTGCCAGCAGTCAACAGGACAACTATGGCTACACCTTC CASSQQDNYGYTF NA TRBJ1-2 NA TRBV5-4
TGTGCCAGCAGCCCCCAGACAGGGAGCTCCTACGAGCAGTACTTC CASSPQTGSSYEQYF TRBD1 TRBJ2-7 NA TRBV7-8
TGTGCCAGCAGCTCCGATCCATTGACAGGGGTGGTAATGGGCTACACCTTC CASSSDPLTGVVMGYTF TRBD1 TRBJ1-2 NA TRBV7-8
TGTGCCAGCAGCCAAACAGGTACTTCTAACTATGGCTACACCTTC CASSQTGTSNYGYTF NA TRBJ1-2 NA TRBV3-1/TRBV3-2
TGTGCCAGCAGACGAATGACAGGGGGAACCTCCCCTTCAGATACGCAGTATTTT CASRRMTGGTSPSDTQYF TRBD1 TRBJ2-3 once TRBV7-6
TGTGCCAGCAGCAAACTCGGACAGGGGGCAGGGGAGCAGTACTTC CASSKLGQGAGEQYF TRBD1 TRBJ2-7 NA TRBV27
TGTGCCAGCAGCCAAAGGGCCGGGACAGGGAAGGACAATGAGCAGTTCTTC CASSQRAGTGKDNEQFF TRBD1 TRBJ2-1 NA TRBV27
TGCGCCAGCAGCCCCACAGGGGTGGATCAGCCCCAGCATTTT CASSPTGVDQPQHF TRBD1 TRBJ1-5 NA TRBV5-1
TGCGCCAGCAGCTTGGCACCGGAGGTAACCGAGCAGTACTTC CASSLAPEVTEQYF NA TRBJ2-7 NA TRBV5-1
TGTGCCAGCTACGATCGGACAGGGGTACACGAGCAGTACTTC CASYDRTGVHEQYF TRBD1 TRBJ2-7 NA TRBV2
TGTGCCAGCTCACCGTTTAGCGGGAGCATGGAGACCCAGTACTTC CASSPFSGSMETQYF TRBD2 TRBJ2-5 NA TRBV18
TGTGCCAGCAGTTCTCCACAGGGAGCAAATCAGCCCCAGCATTTT CASSSPQGANQPQHF NA TRBJ1-5 NA TRBV28
TGTGCCACCAGCAGCCTGGGGGGGAATACTGAAGCTTTCTTT CATSSLGGNTEAFF NA TRBJ1-1 NA TRBV15
TGTGCCAGCAGGGGGAGTGGGGAGGGACAGCCCCAGCATTTT CASRGSGEGQPQHF NA TRBJ1-5 NA TRBV6-5
TGTGCCATCAGTGCGACCGGCCGCGAAACAGGGGGCTCTTACAATGAGCAGTTCTTC CAISATGRETGGSYNEQFF TRBD1 TRBJ2-1 NA TRBV10-3
TGTGCCAGCAGCTTACGGAGGGGTCTCGGAAACACCATATATTTT CASSLRRGLGNTIYF NA TRBJ1-3 NA TRBV7-2
TGTGCCAGCAGCTTAACGCGGGAAAGCACAGATACGCAGTATTTT CASSLTRESTDTQYF NA TRBJ2-3 NA TRBV7-3
TGTGCCAGCAGTTATCTCCTTCTCTCCTACAATGAGCAGTTCTTC CASSYLLLSYNEQFF NA TRBJ2-1 NA TRBV28
TGTGCCAGTAGACAAAAACCGGGACAGGAAGCTAACTATGGCTACACCTTC CASRQKPGQEANYGYTF TRBD1 TRBJ1-2 few TRBV19
TGCGCCAGCACAATAGGACAGGGAATTGAGACCCAGTACTTC CASTIGQGIETQYF TRBD1 TRBJ2-5 NA TRBV5-1
TGTGCCAGCAGTCTACGGACAGGCCTGGGCACTGAAGCTTTCTTT CASSLRTGLGTEAFF TRBD1 TRBJ1-1 NA TRBV6-5
TGTGCCAGCGCCTACTCCGGGGGGACAGGGATCTACGAGCAGTACTTC CASAYSGGTGIYEQYF TRBD1 TRBJ2-7 NA TRBV5-6
TGTGCCACCAGCAGAGATATGACCGGGGAGCTGTTTTTT CATSRDMTGELFF NA TRBJ2-2 NA TRBV15
TGTGCCAGCAGTGAATTACAGGGCTCATTAGACACCGGGGAGCTGTTTTTT CASSELQGSLDTGELFF NA TRBJ2-2 NA TRBV6-1
TGTGCCAGCTCAAGTACAGGGGTTAGTCAGCCCCAGCATTTT CASSSTGVSQPQHF TRBD1 TRBJ1-5 NA TRBV18